This T cell receptor beta chain is from a study of blood T cell repertoires in COVID-19. Study in general: The United States, Italy and Spain supplied acute and convalescent COVID-19 samples. The cDNA or gDNA used as material had been derived from T cells, B-cell-depleted T cells, or PBMCs.

This clone was seen once. Per the original data handling: Cell counts per sample came from amplifying reference gene primers. Here immunoSEQ multiplex PCR was the method, and the copy in TCRdb shows in-frame clones only, minus some. The V and J calls and the clone size are those of that table, but D and trimming were determined from the DNA. This sample yields about 92,000 clones, of which 75% to 90% are seen a single time; roughly 40% belongs to the top ten. This CDR3 has 17 residues. Trimming stripped 3 bases from V and 0 bases from J, with 14 bases between. CDR1 SGHVS and CDR2 FQNEAQ come from the germline V gene.

The sequence was collected from an elderly man with acute or convalescent COVID-19. Sequenced input: peripheral blood. This sequence joins TRBV7-8 and TRBJ1-4; a weak D match, TRBD1 (6 bases). CDR3: CASSFPEDSATNEKLFF. In DNA, the CDR3 is TGTGCCAGCAGCTTCCCAGAGGACAGTGCAACTAATGAAAAACTGTTTTTT.